The TCR beta chain under discussion was sequenced for a study of blood T cell repertoires in COVID-19. Per germline, CDR1 LNHDA and CDR2 SQIVND (reference sequence). V dropped 3 bases and J dropped 0; count of bases not matched to a gene: 4. The CDR3 spans 16 residues. As processed by the authors: Amplification of reference gene primers was used by the study to estimate nucleated cell counts. The repertoire was sequenced with immunoSEQ multiplex PCR; TCRdb's copy has only in-frame clones and lacks some. The V and J calls and the clone size are those of that table, but D and trimming were determined from the DNA. Counted here are 300,000 to 350,000 clones, around 90% occurring once; the ten biggest clones make up around 4.5%.

The clonotype originates from a woman aged 18 to 35 with acute COVID-19. Sequencing used PBMCs or T cells enriched from blood (not recorded which). The chain has TRBV19 and TRBJ1-5; 8 bases align to TRBD1. The CDR3 sequence is CASSMWTGPSNQPQHF. For the CDR3, the DNA is TGTGCCAGTAGTATGTGGACAGGGCCTAGCAATCAGCCCCAGCATTTT.